This T cell receptor (beta chain) was identified in a study of blood T cell repertoires in COVID-19. V dropped 3 bases and J dropped 7; count of bases not matched to a gene: 11. The CDR3 consists of 16 residues. Germline V gene sequence: CDR1 SGHTA, CDR2 FQGNSA. The data were produced by immunoSEQ multiplex PCR, yet TCRdb's version contains in-frame clones alone and is incomplete. The sample lists 350,000 or so clones; 86% were seen once. The sample was PBMCs or T cells enriched from blood (not recorded which). The sequence was collected from a woman between 40 and 50 years old with acute COVID-19. The chain joins TRBV7-2 to TRBJ2-2, with 7 positions matching TRBD1. This CDR3 reads CASSFIPGTVGGELFF. As DNA, the CDR3 is TGTGCCAGCAGCTTTATCCCCGGGACAGTAGGCGGGGAGCTGTTTTTT.